This is a list of T cell receptor beta chains from one sample in a study of neurological immune-mediated disorders. MiXCR was run by TCRdb on the 5' RACE reads, yielding one entry per CDR3 protein. The sample records 55,000 to 75,000 distinct CDR3 sequences, 4% to 6% being singletons. Sequencing used PBMCs. These receptors were obtained from a woman aged 25-40 years with multiple sclerosis. Each CDR3 is given with its conserved first and last residue. A D gene is named only where the DNA matches it firmly. The size of a clone is reported for some rows only, either as once, few or many, or as a class for expanded clones.

- many TRBJ1-1 TRBV3-1 TGTGCCAGCAGCCAACGGGACCATTGGAACACTGAAGCTTTCTTT CASSQRDHWNTEAFF
TRBD2 many TRBJ2-1 TRBV20-1 TGCAGTGCCACCCGGGGGGGAAGCTCCTACAATGAGCAGTTCTTC CSATRGGSSYNEQFF
- many TRBJ1-1 TRBV12-3/TRBV12-4 TGTGCCAGCAGTTTGTTTGGCACTGAAGCTTTCTTT CASSLFGTEAFF
TRBD2 many TRBJ2-1 TRBV13 TGTGCCAGCAGCCTCAGCGGGGGGGTCTACAATGAGCAGTTCTTC CASSLSGGVYNEQFF
TRBD1 medium-sized TRBJ2-6 TRBV28 TGTGCCAGTGGCGGACAGGGATTCTCTGGGGCCAACGTCCTGACTTTC CASGGQGFSGANVLTF
- few TRBJ2-3 TRBV5-1 TGCGCCAGCAGCCGCGACGGCACAGATACGCAGTATTTT CASSRDGTDTQYF
- many TRBJ1-3 TRBV7-2 TGTGCCAGCAGCCTACCGACCGAGGGTATCGGAAACACCATATATTTT CASSLPTEGIGNTIYF
- many TRBJ2-2 TRBV5-1 TGCGCCAGCAGCTTAGCAGGGGAGCTGTTTTTT CASSLAGELFF
- many TRBJ2-1 TRBV5-1 TGCGCCAGCAGCTTGGAACTAGTTAGCTCTAGGGAGCAGTTCTTC CASSLELVSSREQFF
- - TRBJ1-5 TRBV6-5 TGTGCCAGCAGTATAAGGGGCCGGGATCAGCCCCAGAATTTT CASSIRGRDQPQNF
TRBD2 - TRBJ2-3 TRBV27 TGTGCCAGCAGGTTTGGGGGGGAAACAGATACGCAGTATTTT CASRFGGETDTQYF
TRBD1 - TRBJ1-4 TRBV10-3 TGTGCCATCAGGCCCGGGACAGGGAATCAGGAAAAACTGTTTTTT CAIRPGTGNQEKLFF
- many TRBJ2-1 TRBV7-3 TGTGCCAGCAGCTCAGCACCGAGCTCCTACAATGAGCAGTTCTTC CASSSAPSSYNEQFF
- many TRBJ1-6 TRBV7-9 TGTGCCAGCAGCCCCGGACAATCATCACCCCTCAACTTT CASSPGQSSPLNF
TRBD1 many TRBJ1-1 TRBV29-1 TGCAGCGTTGAAGTCCGACAGGGGGCGGGGGCTGAAGCTTTCTTT CSVEVRQGAGAEAFF
- many TRBJ2-3 TRBV6-6 TGTGCCAGCAGAAGCCCAATTGGGGGGGCAGGGGATACGCAGTATTTT CASRSPIGGAGDTQYF
- - TRBJ1-1 TRBV6-5 TGTGCCAGCAGTCAGGGCGCCGGGAGAGGGACTGAAGCTTTCTTT CASSQGAGRGTEAFF
- many TRBJ2-3 TRBV2 TGTGCCAGCAGTGGAGGCGGGACGCAGTATTTT CASSGGGTQYF
- - TRBJ1-4 TRBV18 TGTGCCAGCTCCCCAGGGGCCTCAACTAATGAAAAACTGTTTTTT CASSPGASTNEKLFF
- few TRBJ1-6 TRBV6-5 TGTGCCAGCAGTTGGTCCTTGGAGGGGTCTAATAATTCACCCCTCAACTTT CASSWSLEGSNNSPLNF
TRBD1 many TRBJ2-7 TRBV5-6 TGTGCCAGCAGCTTTGGGGACAGGGGGTTGTTCTACGAGCAGTACTTC CASSFGDRGLFYEQYF
- many TRBJ2-3 TRBV12-3/TRBV12-4 TGTGCCAGCAGTATAGGAGCGGATAACACAGATACGCAGTATTTT CASSIGADNTDTQYF
- many TRBJ2-3 TRBV7-2 TGTGCCAGCAGCTTATGGCCCAGGGGTAACACAGATACGCAGTATTTT CASSLWPRGNTDTQYF
- many TRBJ1-2 TRBV12-3/TRBV12-4 TGTGCCAGCATCTTGGGAGGGGTTAGCTATGGCTACACCTTC CASILGGVSYGYTF
- many TRBJ2-3 TRBV24-1 TGTGCCACCAGTGATTTGGGTCGAGGGGGAGATACGCAGTATTTT CATSDLGRGGDTQYF
- few TRBJ1-2 TRBV5-1 TGCGCCAGCAGCAATGAGGGCTATGGCTACACCTTC CASSNEGYGYTF
- few TRBJ1-6 TRBV28 TGTGCCAGCAGTAGGGGGGGGGACACCCTTAATTCACCCCTCCACTTT CASSRGGDTLNSPLHF
- many TRBJ1-6 TRBV7-2 TGTGCCAGCGGGGGCAGGGGTAATTCACCCCTCCACTTT CASGGRGNSPLHF
TRBD1 many TRBJ1-6 TRBV4-1 TGCGCCAGCAGCCCGGGCAGGGGGCCTTCACCCCTCCACTTT CASSPGRGPSPLHF
- many TRBJ2-5 TRBV28 TGTGCCACCACGGCTATGTACCAAGAGACCCAGTACTTC CATTAMYQETQYF
- many TRBJ1-5 TRBV5-1 TGCGCCAGCAGCCGAACAGGACCCCAGCCCCAGCATTTT CASSRTGPQPQHF
- many TRBJ1-6 TRBV5-1 TGCGCCAGCACCGAAACTACGGATAATTCACCCCTCCACTTT CASTETTDNSPLHF
TRBD2 - TRBJ2-7 TRBV6-2/TRBV6-3 TGTGCCAGCAGTTCATTAGCGGGGGCGTACGAGCAGTACTTC CASSSLAGAYEQYF
- few TRBJ1-5 TRBV12-3/TRBV12-4 TGTGCCAGCAGTGGGGGGGCAGGGAGAATTCAGCCCCAGAATTTT CASSGGAGRIQPQNF
- many TRBJ1-1 TRBV5-1 TGCGCCAGCAGTAATATCGGTAGGGGAAATCGGAACACTGAAGCTTTCTTT CASSNIGRGNRNTEAFF
- medium-sized TRBJ2-7 TRBV7-6 TGTGCCAGCAGCTTGTGGTACCGCGGGGTATACGAGCAGTACTTC CASSLWYRGVYEQYF
TRBD1 many TRBJ1-1 TRBV4-2 TGTGCCAGCAGCCAACTGGGGGGGTCAGACAGGGTGGTCACTGAAGCTTTCTTT CASSQLGGSDRVVTEAFF
TRBD1 many TRBJ2-2 TRBV10-3 TGTGCCATCAGCCAGGCAGGGGGCACCGGGGAGCTGTTTTTT CAISQAGGTGELFF
- many TRBJ1-5 TRBV20-1 TGCAGTGCTAGAGATAGTGGTGGGGCCCCCAATCAGCCCCAGCATTTT CSARDSGGAPNQPQHF
TRBD2 many TRBJ2-7 TRBV20-1 TGCAGTGCTAGGGCGGACTGGCGGGGGACCTACGAGCAGTACTTC CSARADWRGTYEQYF
- few TRBJ1-2 TRBV25-1 TGTGCCAGCAGTGCCCAAACCTTC CASSAQTF
- many TRBJ2-5 TRBV5-5 TGTGCCAGCAGCGACATGGGAGGGGGAGAGACCCAGTACTTC CASSDMGGGETQYF
- few TRBJ1-6 TRBV27 TGTGCCAGCAGTTTTCGGGGAGCTGATTCACCCCTCCACTTT CASSFRGADSPLHF
TRBD1 many TRBJ1-5 TRBV20-1 TGCAGTGCCGCTACGGGACAGTCTAGCAATCAGCCCCAGCATTTT CSAATGQSSNQPQHF
- many TRBJ2-1 TRBV13 TGTGCCAGCAAGGTTAGCGGCGGTAGGGAAAGAAATGAGCAGTTCTTC CASKVSGGRERNEQFF